These 24 T cell receptor beta chains originate from one sample sequenced in a study of T cell changes during pregnancy in multiple sclerosis. Clones were sequenced by immunoSEQ multiplex PCR, and TCRdb holds only the in-frame ones, with some missing. The data show more than 55,000 clones, 90% seen once. This specimen consisted of peripheral blood, obtained in the first trimester of pregnancy. The receptor set was obtained from a female donor in good health, enrolled as a control in a pregnancy study.

CDR3 sequence: CASSLLGADISYEQYF. The CDR3 DNA is TGCGCCAGCAGCTTGCTGGGTGCAGACATATCCTACGAGCAGTACTTC. This chain links TRBV5-1 with TRBJ2-7; D remains ambiguous. V was trimmed by 1 base and J by 1 base, leaving 15 bases between them. CDR3 size: 16 residues. CDR1 is SGHRS and CDR2 is YFSETQ in the germline V gene.

This clone has just one count. The CDR3 DNA reads as TGCAGCGTTGATAACAGTCAAGAGACCCAGTACTTC. Its protein is CSVDNSQETQYF. This chain uses TRBV29-1 with TRBJ2-5; no definite D call. Trimming shortened V by 3 bases and J by 2 bases, and 7 bases separated the two germline ends. The CDR3 is 12 amino acids. The germline gives CDR1 SQVTM, CDR2 ANQGSEA. Filled out from reference TRBV29-1 and TRBJ2-5, the complete variable domain reads SAVISQKPSRDICQRGTSLTIQCQVDSQVTMMFWYRQQPGQSLTLIATANQGSEATYESGFVIDKFPISRPNLTFSTLTVSNMSPEDSSIYLCSVDNSQETQYFGPGTRLLVL.

The J gene is TRBJ1-5, the V gene TRBV27, with a weak D call TRBD1 (5 bases). This CDR3 has 14 amino acids. Germline V gene sequence: CDR1 MNHEY, CDR2 SMNVEV (reference sequence). V dropped 2 bases and J dropped 6 bases, with 11 bases sitting between them. The CDR3 coding sequence is TGTGCCAGCAGTTTACGGGGGGGAGGTCAGCCCCAGCATTTT. It yields the protein CASSLRGGGQPQHF.

In regard to this clone: The same CDR3 also results from other DNA sequences found in this sample. The chain employs TRBV7-9 and TRBJ2-1; TRBD2 agrees at 8 bases. J lost 9 bases, V lost 5 bases, and 3 bases had no gene match. The CDR3 has 12 residues. The V gene's germline CDR1 is SEHNR and CDR2 FQNEAQ (reference sequence). The CDR3 region has the DNA TGTGCCAGCAGCCCCCGGGGGGGTGAGCAGTTCTTC. Residues: CASSPRGGEQFF.

The V and J genes are TRBV6-1 and TRBJ1-5; maybe TRBD1 (5 bases). The CDR3 extends over 14 amino acids. CDR1 is MNHNS, CDR2 SASEGT, per germline. The germline V and J ends were trimmed by 5 bases and 5 bases, with 13 bases remaining between them. CDR3 nucleotides: TGTGCCAGCAGTCTAGGGCAGGGCGATCAGCCCCAGCATTTT. It translates to CASSLGQGDQPQHF.

Written as DNA, the CDR3 is TGTGCCAGCAGCGTCACCGGGACAGGGGGCACAGATACGCAGTATTTT. Translation: CASSVTGTGGTDTQYF. The chain is built from TRBV9 and TRBJ2-3, with 10 bases aligning to TRBD1. The germline gives CDR1 SGDLS, CDR2 YYNGEE. The CDR3 length is 16 residues. V was clipped by 2 bases and J by 1 base; unmatched bases: 4.

CDR3 DNA sequence: TGTGCCAGCAGTCCCACGGGGGGGGGAGATTGGGCCAATGAGCAGTTCTTC. Its protein is CASSPTGGGDWANEQFF. The chain employs TRBV28 and TRBJ2-1; 8 bases are a match to TRBD2. The CDR3 consists of 17 residues. Germline V CDR1 and CDR2: MDHEN, SYDVKM. V lost 5 bases and J lost 6; bases outside the gene matches: 15.

This clone was seen more than once but under ten times. The V and J genes are TRBV30 and TRBJ1-1; TRBD1 matches 9 bases. Per germline, CDR1 GTSNPN and CDR2 SVGIG (reference sequence). V lost 7 bases to trimming and J lost 1 base; unmatched junction nucleotides: 7. This CDR3 region has 14 residues. CDR3 in amino acids: CALYQGQGNTEAFF. In DNA form, the CDR3 reads TGTGCCTTATACCAGGGACAGGGGAACACTGAAGCTTTCTTT.

This sequence joins TRBV19 and TRBJ2-7; 10 bases line up with TRBD2. There are 15 residues in the CDR3. Germline loops: CDR1 LNHDA, CDR2 SQIVND (reference sequence). V lost 1 base to trimming and J lost 3 bases; unmatched junction nucleotides: 3. The chain's CDR3 is CASSIGLAGDYEQYF. In nucleotides, the CDR3 is TGTGCCAGTAGTATAGGGCTAGCGGGGGACTACGAGCAGTACTTC.

CDR3 in amino acids: CASSSRGGQGRVLNEQFF. CDR3 sequence (DNA): TGCGCCAGCAGCTCCCGAGGAGGCCAAGGGAGAGTGTTAAATGAGCAGTTCTTC. The chain combines TRBV5-1 with TRBJ2-1; a possible D gene is TRBD2 (5 bases). The V end was cut by 3 bases, the J end by 7 bases, with 26 bases between. This CDR3 is built from 18 residues. Germline V gene lookup returns CDR1 SGHRS and CDR2 YFSETQ.

The rearrangement uses TRBV7-2 and TRBJ2-7; possibly TRBD1 for D (5 bases). Germline CDR1 SGHTA, CDR2 FQGNSA. Trimming took 7 bases from V and 0 from J, leaving 16 bases between them. CDR3 length: 15 amino acids. The CDR3 nucleotides are TGTGCCAGCACCAGTCAGGGCTTGCTCTCCTACGAGCAGTACTTC. Translated, it gives CASTSQGLLSYEQYF.

The chain carries TRBV11-2 and TRBJ1-1, with 9 bases matching TRBD1. CDR3 length: 15 residues. The J segment lost 7 bases and the V segment lost 5 bases, leaving 11 bases of the junction unmatched. CDR1 and CDR2 from the germline V gene are SGHAT and FQNNGV. The CDR3, as DNA: TGTGCCAGCAGCCCAAATTACAGGGGGCAGGGTGAAGCTTTCTTT. Encoded protein: CASSPNYRGQGEAFF.

V and J are TRBV5-4 and TRBJ2-5; 9 bases fit TRBD1. This CDR3 comprises 14 residues. The V and J ends lost 5 bases and 2 bases, in that order; junction bases with no gene match: 4. The germline gives CDR1 SGHNT, CDR2 YYREEE (reference sequence). CDR3 DNA: TGTGCCAGCAGGCCCGACAGGGGGCAAGAGACCCAGTACTTC. Its translation: CASRPDRGQETQYF.

V usage is TRBV6-1 and J usage is TRBJ2-1; D is possibly TRBD1 (6 bases). V lost 8 bases and J lost 4, with 12 bases in between. Germline CDR1 and CDR2: MNHNS and SASEGT. This CDR3 contains 13 residues. For the CDR3, the DNA is TGTGCCAGCGCGCTCCAGGGGTACAATGAGCAGTTCTTC. As protein: CASALQGYNEQFF.

This chain joins TRBV7-9 and TRBJ1-2, with D tentatively TRBD1 (5 bases). V shed 4 bases and J shed 6 bases, with 15 bases lying between them. The CDR3 consists of 14 residues. Germline V gene sequence: CDR1 SEHNR, CDR2 FQNEAQ (reference sequence). The CDR3 coding sequence is TGTGCCAGCAGCTCTCTCTACATCAGGGATGGCTACACCTTC. Encoded protein: CASSSLYIRDGYTF.

The gene calls are TRBV5-4 and TRBJ1-1; tentatively, D is TRBD1 (6 bases). V was trimmed by 4 bases and J by 1 base, leaving 11 bases between them. The CDR3 is made up of 14 amino acids. Germline V lookup: CDR1 SGHNT, CDR2 YYREEE (reference sequence). In DNA form, the CDR3 reads TGTGCCAGCAGCACCCGGACAGCGAACACTGAAGCTTTCTTT. This sequence encodes CASSTRTANTEAFF.

The chain couples TRBV10-3 to TRBJ2-3; the D is unclear. This CDR3 has 14 amino acids. The germline V and J ends were trimmed by 3 bases and 4 bases, with 11 bases remaining between them. In germline, CDR1 is ENHRY, CDR2 SYGVKD. The CDR3 nucleotides read TGTGCCATCAGTGACCCCAGATCCCCAGATACGCAGTATTTT. Residues: CAISDPRSPDTQYF.

This clone was picked up a small number of times. This rearrangement joins TRBV29-1 to TRBJ2-4; tentatively, D is TRBD1 or TRBD2 (6 bases each). Germline V lookup: CDR1 SQVTM, CDR2 ANQGSEA. The length of the CDR3 is 14 residues. V lost 7 bases to trimming and J lost 1 base, with 14 bases between them. This CDR3 is CSAEGGGAKNIQYF. DNA for the CDR3: TGCAGCGCTGAGGGGGGTGGGGCCAAAAACATTCAGTACTTC.

The gene calls are TRBV5-6 and TRBJ1-5, with TRBD1 matching over 8 bases. The trim removed 1 base at V and 6 bases at J, leaving 3 bases unmatched. This CDR3 has 14 residues. Germline V CDR1 and CDR2: SGHDT, YYEEEE. The CDR3 DNA reads TGTGCCAGCAGCTTGTCACAGGGGGGTCAGCCCCAGCATTTT. Translating gives CASSLSQGGQPQHF.

This rearrangement joins TRBV12-5 to TRBJ1-5, with D tentatively TRBD1 (5 bases). The CDR3 spans 16 residues. Germline loops: CDR1 LGHNT, CDR2 FRNRAP. V dropped 0 bases and J dropped 2 bases, with 11 bases sitting between them. The CDR3 DNA is TGTGCTAGTGGTTTGGTCTCGGGCAGGGGCAATCAGCCCCAGCATTTT. This translates into CASGLVSGRGNQPQHF. The full variable domain, completed using reference TRBV12-5 and TRBJ1-5, is DARVTQTPRHKVTEMGQEVTMRCQPILGHNTVFWYRQTMMQGLELLAYFRNRAPLDDSGMPKDRFSAEMPDATLATLKIQPSEPRDSAVYFCASGLVSGRGNQPQHFGDGTRLSIL.

V is TRBV7-2 and J is TRBJ1-1; D remains unclear. The V end lost 1 base, the J end lost 7 bases, and 10 bases lay between the germline ends. The CDR3 runs 13 residues. CDR1 is SGHTA, CDR2 FQGNSA, per germline. The DNA of the CDR3 is TGTGCCAGCAGCTTAGTCGATTGGCTTGAAGCTTTCTTT. It codes for CASSLVDWLEAFF.

The CDR3 sequence is CASSPAGGRNTIYF. The CDR3 bases are TGTGCCAGCAGCCCGGCAGGGGGGCGAAACACCATATATTTT. This rearrangement joins TRBV7-2 to TRBJ1-3, with TRBD1 matching 7 bases. CDR1 is SGHTA, CDR2 FQGNSA, per germline. This CDR3 has 14 residues. V trimming: 5 bases; J trimming: 5 bases; junction bases outside the gene matches: 6.

The rearrangement uses TRBV2 and TRBJ1-5; no clear D. V was pared by 3 bases and J by 0 bases, with 6 bases between. Germline CDR1 SNHLY, CDR2 FYNNEI. CDR3 length equals 14 residues. The DNA for the CDR3 is TGTGCCAGCAGTGATCTTGTTAGCAATCAGCCCCAGCATTTT. Translating gives CASSDLVSNQPQHF.

A single count supports this clone. The chain is built from TRBV29-1 and TRBJ2-1; the D is unclear. This CDR3 comprises 15 residues. Trimming cost V 3 bases and J 4 bases, with 16 bases left between them. The germline V gene has CDR1 SQVTM and CDR2 ANQGSEA. The CDR3 loop reads CSVEPRESLYNEQFF. DNA for the CDR3: TGCAGCGTTGAGCCGCGAGAGTCCCTATACAATGAGCAGTTCTTC.